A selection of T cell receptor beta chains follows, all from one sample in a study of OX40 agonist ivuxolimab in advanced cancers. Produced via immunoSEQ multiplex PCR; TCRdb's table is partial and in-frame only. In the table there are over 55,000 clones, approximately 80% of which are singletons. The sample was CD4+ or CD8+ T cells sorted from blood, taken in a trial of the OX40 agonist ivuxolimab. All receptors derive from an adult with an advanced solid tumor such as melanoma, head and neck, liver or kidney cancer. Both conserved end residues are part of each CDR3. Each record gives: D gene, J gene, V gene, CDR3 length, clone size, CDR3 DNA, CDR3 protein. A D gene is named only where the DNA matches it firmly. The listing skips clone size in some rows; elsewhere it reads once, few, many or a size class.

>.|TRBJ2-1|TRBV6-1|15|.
TGTGCCAGCAGTGCTACCGGGACCTCCTACAATGAGCAGTTCTTC
CASSATGTSYNEQFF
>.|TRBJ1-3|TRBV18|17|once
TGTGCCAGCTCACCACCGGGCCAGGGATTCTCTGGAAACACCATATATTTT
CASSPPGQGFSGNTIYF
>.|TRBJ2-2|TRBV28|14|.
TGTGCCACCGGCACTAGGGGGGCCGGCGGGGAGCTGTTTTTT
CATGTRGAGGELFF
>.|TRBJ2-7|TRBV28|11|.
TGTGCCAGCAGGTCTTGGTCCGAGCAGTACTTC
CASRSWSEQYF
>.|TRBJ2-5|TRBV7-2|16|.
TGTGCCAGCAGCTTAAAGCGGGTCGCCGGTCGGGAGACCCAGTACTTC
CASSLKRVAGRETQYF
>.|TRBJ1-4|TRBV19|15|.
TGTGCCAGTAGTCCGACAGGCGCAACTAATGAAAAACTGTTTTTT
CASSPTGATNEKLFF
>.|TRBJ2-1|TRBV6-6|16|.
TGTGCCAGCACCCCTACCCGACAAGGTTCCTACAATGAGCAGTTCTTC
CASTPTRQGSYNEQFF
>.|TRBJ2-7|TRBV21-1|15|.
TGTGCCAGCAGCAAAGCGTGGACTAGATCCTACGAGCAGTACTTC
CASSKAWTRSYEQYF
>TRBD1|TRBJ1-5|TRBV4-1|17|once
TGCGCCAGCAGCCAAGAAGAACCCAGGGGGCTGAATCAGCCCCAGCATTTT
CASSQEEPRGLNQPQHF
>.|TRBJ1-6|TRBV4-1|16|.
TGCGCCAGCAGCCAAGGTATCGGGGAAAGTCTCTCACCCCTCCACTTT
CASSQGIGESLSPLHF
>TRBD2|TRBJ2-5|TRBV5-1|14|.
TGCGCCAGCAGCTTCAGCGGGGCCGGGGAGACCCAGTACTTC
CASSFSGAGETQYF
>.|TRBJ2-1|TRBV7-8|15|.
TGTGCCAGCTACAAGGGGGTAATTAACTACAATGAGCAGTTCTTC
CASYKGVINYNEQFF
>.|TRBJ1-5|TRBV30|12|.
TGTGCCTGGAGGACGGGCAATCAGCCCCAGCATTTT
CAWRTGNQPQHF
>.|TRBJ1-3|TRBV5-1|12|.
TGCGCCAGCAGCTTGGATATGACCACCATATATTTT
CASSLDMTTIYF
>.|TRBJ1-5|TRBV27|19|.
TGTGCCAGCAGTCCCCCCCGTTGGGGGGGCAGTATCAGCAATCAGCCCCAGCATTTT
CASSPPRWGGSISNQPQHF
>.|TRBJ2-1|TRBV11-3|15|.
TGTGCCAGCAGCAAAGTTAGCGGCACTGGGGATGAGCAGTTCTTC
CASSKVSGTGDEQFF
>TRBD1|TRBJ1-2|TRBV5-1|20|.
TGCGCCAGCAGACCAGACAGGGGGCGGGTTGATAGAGTTGCTAACTATGGCTACACCTTC
CASRPDRGRVDRVANYGYTF
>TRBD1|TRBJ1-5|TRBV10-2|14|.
TGCGCCAGCAGAGGAGGGACAGGGGGTCAGCCCCAGCATTTT
CASRGGTGGQPQHF
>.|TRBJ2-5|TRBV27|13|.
TGTGCCAGCAGGGGATTCCCCTCAGAGACCCAGTACTTC
CASRGFPSETQYF
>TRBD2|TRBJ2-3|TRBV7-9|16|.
TGTGCCAGCAGCCGCGGGACTAGCGGGTTCACAGATACGCAGTATTTT
CASSRGTSGFTDTQYF
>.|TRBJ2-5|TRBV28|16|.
TGTGCCAGCAGTTCCTGGGCCGCCCGGGCCCCCTGGGCCCAGTACTTC
CASSSWAARAPWAQYF
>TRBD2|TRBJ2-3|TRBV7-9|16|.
TGTGCCAGCAGCTTAGTTTCGCGGGAGAGGGCAGATACGCAGTATTTT
CASSLVSRERADTQYF
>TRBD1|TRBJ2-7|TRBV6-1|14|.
TGTGCCAGCAGCGTGACAGGGAGCTCCTACGAGCAGTACTTC
CASSVTGSSYEQYF
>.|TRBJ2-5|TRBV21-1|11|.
TGTGCCCCCCCCGGAAGCAAGACCCAGTACTTC
CAPPGSKTQYF
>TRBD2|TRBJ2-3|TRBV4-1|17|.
TGCGCCAGCAGCTACCTAACCCGGACTAGCGGTCCAGATACGCAGTATTTT
CASSYLTRTSGPDTQYF
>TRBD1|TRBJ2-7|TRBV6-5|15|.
TGTGCCAGCAGTTACGAGGGACAGGGTTTCAACGAGCAGTACTTC
CASSYEGQGFNEQYF
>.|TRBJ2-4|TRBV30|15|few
TGTGCCTGGAGTGTAGGGGAACTAGCCAAAAACATTCAGTACTTC
CAWSVGELAKNIQYF
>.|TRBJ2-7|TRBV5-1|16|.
TGCGCCAGCAGCCCGGGGGTCGGGGCAGGATATCGAGAGCAGTACTTC
CASSPGVGAGYREQYF
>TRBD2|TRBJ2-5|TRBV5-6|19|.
TGTGCCAGCAGCCCGAGGGTGGCTAGCGGGAGCCCAAACCAAGAGACCCAGTACTTC
CASSPRVASGSPNQETQYF
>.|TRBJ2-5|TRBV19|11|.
TGTGCCAGTAGTATAGCAGAGACCCAGTACTTC
CASSIAETQYF
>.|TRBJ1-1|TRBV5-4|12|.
TGTGCCAGCAGCCCGAGGAACACTGAAGCTTTCTTT
CASSPRNTEAFF
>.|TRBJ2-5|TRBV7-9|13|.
TGTGCCAGCAGCTTCGGGGACCAAGAGACCCAGTACTTC
CASSFGDQETQYF
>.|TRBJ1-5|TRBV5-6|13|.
TGTGCCAGCAGCTTTGCTGGGAATCAGCCCCAGCATTTT
CASSFAGNQPQHF
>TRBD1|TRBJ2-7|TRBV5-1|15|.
TGCGCCAGCAGCCTGGGACAGGGTGGGAGCGGCGAGCAGTACTTC
CASSLGQGGSGEQYF
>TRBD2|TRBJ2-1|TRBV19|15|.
TGTGCCAGTAGTATAGATGGGGGGGTGATCAATGAGCAGTTCTTC
CASSIDGGVINEQFF